This TCR beta chain was identified in a study of regulatory T cells in long-lasting Graves disease. About the study: To qualify as persistent, Graves' disease required over 5 years of antithyroid drugs with positive TSH receptor antibodies.

Many counts were recorded for this clonotype. This sample's time point: persistent/refractory GD, antithyroid drugs over 5 years with positive TRAb. Making the TCR library involved RNA that had been extracted from PBMCs. TCR beta libraries were built with iRepertoire HTBI primers and Arm-PCR of CDR3 regions. Each CDR3 protein gets one entry after TCRdb re-called the multiplex PCR reads with MiXCR. The table records a few hundred thousand distinct CDR3 sequences, roughly a quarter of them present only once. CDR1 is DFQATT and CDR2 is SNEGSKA in the germline V gene (reference sequence). CDR3 size: 13 residues. The V gene end was trimmed by 3 bases and the J gene end by 5 bases; junction bases not matched to a gene: 4.

The chain carries TRBV20-1 and TRBJ2-5; 9 bases line up with TRBD2. The source was peripheral blood mononuclear cells (PBMCs), collected when the disease was refractory, from a patient treated with antithyroid drugs. The clonotype comes from a female donor with Graves disease. The CDR3 sequence is CSASISGSETQYF. The CDR3 DNA sequence: TGCAGTGCTAGTATTAGCGGGAGTGAGACCCAGTACTTC.